The source of this T cell receptor beta chain is a study of T cells in Graves' hyperthyroidism and ophthalmopathy. Findings and limits, study-wide: In the blood, most expanded thyroid clonotypes above 0.001 appeared as well.

Amplification yielded TCR beta CDR3 regions, with RNA transcripts as the source. HTBI primers were employed in a first-round RT-PCR of the TCR CDR3. Each CDR3 protein is one row after TCRdb ran MiXCR on the multiplex PCR reads. The data show hundreds of thousands of distinct CDR3 sequences, around 16% seen once. The CDR3 runs to 14 residues. Germline lookup yields CDR1 SNHLY and CDR2 FYNNEI. The V end lost 4 bases, the J end lost 9 bases, and 16 bases lay between the germline ends. Inclusion characteristics of ophthalmopathy patients comprised a Clinical Activity Score of at least 3, a NOSPECS grade of at least 4, and duration under 3 months. Investigators excluded patients with uncontrolled infection, other autoimmune disease, pregnancy or lactation. The PBMCs had their origin in 10 ml of fresh peripheral blood. Concerning this clonotype: Its antigen is undetermined.

Sequences were obtained from blood. J is TRBJ1-5 and V is TRBV2, with D uncertain. This receptor was identified in a woman aged 40 to 50 with Graves' ophthalmopathy. The CDR3 is CASSGHTPEAPQHF. In DNA form, the CDR3 reads TGTGCCAGCAGTGGTCATACTCCGGAGGCGCCCCAGCATTTT. Variable domain in full (rest from reference TRBV2 and TRBJ1-5): EPEVTQTPSHQVTQMGQEVILRCVPISNHLYFYWYRQILGQKVEFLVSFYNNEISEKSEIFDDQFSVERPDGSNFTLKIRSTKLEDSAMYFCASSGHTPEAPQHFGDGTRLSIL.